What follows are 21 T cell receptor beta chains derived from one specimen sequenced in a study of T cell responses to AZD1222 COVID-19 vaccine. Some clones are missing from TCRdb's copy, which holds only in-frame ones; the method was immunoSEQ multiplex PCR. The sample has about 97,000 clones; around 89% are singletons. Sequenced material: peripheral blood, taken on day 0 of AZD1222 vaccination. These receptors were taken from an adult in good health.

The genes are TRBV27 and TRBJ1-5, with D maybe TRBD1 (5 bases). The germline gives CDR1 MNHEY, CDR2 SMNVEV (reference sequence). The CDR3 sequence is 16 residues long. V dropped 8 bases and J dropped 0 bases, with 17 bases sitting between them. In nucleotides, the CDR3 is TGTGCCAGCGGAATCGGGGGGACTTATAGCAATCAGCCCCAGCATTTT. It codes for CASGIGGTYSNQPQHF.

The J gene is TRBJ2-2, the V gene TRBV29-1, with no clear D. Germline-derived CDR1 and CDR2 are SQVTM and ANQGSEA. This CDR3 has 14 amino acids. V shed 3 bases and J shed 0 bases, with 8 bases lying between them. Here the CDR3 DNA reads TGCAGCGTTGATAGTCAGGCGAACACCGGGGAGCTGTTTTTT. This translates into CSVDSQANTGELFF.

The chain has TRBV24-1 and TRBJ2-3, with 11 bases fitting TRBD2. V was pared by 4 bases and J by 0 bases, with 5 bases of the junction left unmatched. Germline V gene data show CDR1 as KGHDR and CDR2 as SFDVKD. The CDR3 is made up of 17 amino acids. The CDR3 bases are TGTGCCACCAGTGACGCCGGGACTAGCGGAAGCACAGATACGCAGTATTTT. This sequence encodes CATSDAGTSGSTDTQYF.

V gene TRBV30 combines with J gene TRBJ2-2; TRBD2 matches 10 bases. Per the germline V gene, CDR1 is GTSNPN and CDR2 is SVGIG (reference sequence). CDR3 length: 18 amino acids. The V segment lost 5 bases and the J segment 1 base; nucleotides outside the gene matches: 13. The CDR3 region is CAWPPRPGLALNTGELFF. The CDR3 coding sequence is TGTGCCTGGCCCCCGCGGCCGGGACTAGCGCTGAACACCGGGGAGCTGTTTTTT. The variable domain in full, with the rest retrieved from reference TRBV30 and TRBJ2-2, is SQTIHQWPATLVQPVGSPLSLECTVEGTSNPNLYWYRQAAGRGLQLLFYSVGIGQISSEVPQNLSASRPQDRQFILSSKKLLLSDSGFYLCAWPPRPGLALNTGELFFGEGSRLTVL.

Remarks on this clone: A junction end diverges from the germline sequence, so it may reflect a read error. The chain combines TRBV14 with TRBJ1-3; perhaps TRBD1 as D (6 bases). The CDR3 runs 15 residues. Germline CDR1 SGHDN, CDR2 FVKESK. The CDR3, as DNA: TGTGCCAGCAGCCCTTATTCCGGGACAACCAACGGCCCCTTTTTT. This sequence encodes CASSPYSGTTNGPFF.

This clone was seen only once. The chain has TRBV28 and TRBJ2-7; D possibly corresponds to TRBD1 (5 bases). Between the trimmed V and J ends, which lost 2 bases and 5 bases, there was a span of 10 bases. Germline assignment: CDR1 MDHEN and CDR2 SYDVKM. This CDR3 spans 13 amino acids. DNA of the CDR3: TGTGCCAGCAGTTTACCAGGGCCCCACGAGCAGTACTTC. Translation: CASSLPGPHEQYF.

This rearrangement joins TRBV5-4 to TRBJ1-3; 7 bases map to TRBD1. V lost 4 bases and J lost 2; bases outside the gene matches: 3. Germline V gives CDR1 SGHNT, CDR2 YYREEE (reference sequence). The CDR3 consists of 14 residues. The chain's CDR3 is CASSGQGAGNTIYF. The CDR3 DNA reads TGTGCCAGCAGCGGTCAGGGGGCTGGAAACACCATATATTTT.

The CDR3 bases are TGTGCCAGCAGTGCTGGGGGCGGGAACACTGAAGCTTTCTTT. Translation gives CASSAGGGNTEAFF. This chain links TRBV28 with TRBJ1-1; maybe TRBD1 (6 bases). V was cut by 5 bases and J by 1 base, with 11 bases left in between. The CDR3 loop spans 14 amino acids. Germline loops: CDR1 MDHEN, CDR2 SYDVKM. The complete variable domain, with remaining parts taken from reference TRBV28 and TRBJ1-1, reads DVKVTQSSRYLVKRTGEKVFLECVQDMDHENMFWYRQDPGLGLRLIYFSYDVKMKEKGDIPEGYSVSREKKERFSLILESASTNQTSMYLCASSAGGGNTEAFFGQGTRLTVV.

This chain uses TRBV5-1 with TRBJ2-7, with TRBD1 matching over 10 bases. CDR3 length: 14 residues. The germline CDR1 and CDR2 sequences are SGHRS and YFSETQ. The V gene end was trimmed by 0 bases and the J gene end by 7 bases; junction bases not matched to a gene: 4. The CDR3 bases are TGCGCCAGCAGCTTGGGACAGGGGGCCTGGGAGCAGTACTTC. Its protein product is CASSLGQGAWEQYF.

This clone was detected only once. The rearrangement uses TRBV28 and TRBJ1-5; TRBD1 aligns across 7 bases. The germline gives CDR1 MDHEN, CDR2 SYDVKM. The V and J ends lost 6 bases and 7 bases, in that order; junction bases with no gene match: 12. The CDR3 spans 15 residues. For the CDR3, the DNA is TGTGCCAGCAGCCCGCGGGGGCAGGGGGTACAGCCCCAGCATTTT. It codes for CASSPRGQGVQPQHF.

This clone came up once. The V and J genes are TRBV5-1 and TRBJ2-2; 8 bases line up with TRBD1. Germline V gives CDR1 SGHRS, CDR2 YFSETQ. V was pared by 5 bases and J by 4 bases, with 4 bases of the junction left unmatched. This CDR3 comprises 14 residues. The CDR3 reads CASSWGQATGELFF. Here the CDR3 DNA reads TGCGCCAGCAGTTGGGGACAGGCCACCGGGGAGCTGTTTTTT. The full variable domain, with the rest looked up from reference TRBV5-1 and TRBJ2-2, is KAGVTQTPRYLIKTRGQQVTLSCSPISGHRSVSWYQQTPGQGLQFLFEYFSETQRNKGNFPGRFSGRQFSNSRSEMNVSTLELGDSALYLCASSWGQATGELFFGEGSRLTVL.

The CDR3: CATSDSRTGNTGELFF. The CDR3, as DNA: TGTGCCACCAGTGATTCTAGGACAGGGAACACCGGGGAGCTGTTTTTT. The chain recombines TRBV24-1 with TRBJ2-2; TRBD1 matches at 7 bases. The germline CDR1 and CDR2 sequences are KGHDR and SFDVKD. The length of the CDR3 is 16 residues. Trimming cost V 2 bases and J 1 base; bases outside gene matches: 3.

The J gene is TRBJ2-3, the V gene TRBV5-1; possibly TRBD1 or TRBD2 for D (5 bases each). This CDR3 comprises 15 residues. V was shortened by 3 bases and J by 2 bases, with 13 bases between the two germline ends. Per germline, CDR1 SGHRS and CDR2 YFSETQ. CDR3 sequence (DNA): TGCGCCAGCAGCTCCTCCGGGGCTACCACAGATACGCAGTATTTT. It yields the protein CASSSSGATTDTQYF.

CDR3 bases: TGTGCCAGCAGCCCGGGACGGCTCTATGGCTACACCTTC. Its translation is CASSPGRLYGYTF. The chain links TRBV5-4 to TRBJ1-2; D may be TRBD1 (5 bases). The V end lost 4 bases, the J end lost 4 bases, and 11 bases lay between the germline ends. The germline V gene has CDR1 SGHNT and CDR2 YYREEE (reference sequence). This CDR3 has 13 residues.

With regard to this clone: Additional DNA sequences in this sample encode the identical CDR3. J is TRBJ1-5 and V is TRBV18; D remains unclear. The germline V gene has CDR1 KGHSH and CDR2 LQKENI. The CDR3 sequence is 13 residues long. The V end lost 0 bases, the J end lost 6 bases, and 6 bases lay between the germline ends. Here the CDR3 reads CASSPPAGQPQHF. CDR3 nucleotide sequence: TGTGCCAGCTCACCACCCGCGGGTCAGCCCCAGCATTTT. Drawing the rest from reference TRBV18 and TRBJ1-5, the complete variable domain is NAGVMQNPRHLVRRRGQEARLRCSPMKGHSHVYWYRQLPEEGLKFMVYLQKENIIDESGMPKERFSAEFPKEGPSILRIQQVVRGDSAAYFCASSPPAGQPQHFGDGTRLSIL.

V usage is TRBV10-3 and J usage is TRBJ1-6; D is ambiguous. The CDR3 is 12 amino acids. The V gene lost 6 bases and the J gene lost 5 bases, with 5 bases spanning the gap. Germline V gives CDR1 ENHRY, CDR2 SYGVKD. Written as DNA, the CDR3 is TGTGCCATCAGGCCGGATAATTCACCCCTCCACTTT. It is translated as CAIRPDNSPLHF.

The CDR3: CASSSREGPGKDTQYF. The CDR3 bases are TGTGCCAGCAGCTCGCGGGAGGGCCCAGGGAAAGATACGCAGTATTTT. The genes are TRBV7-3 and TRBJ2-3, with 9 bases matching TRBD2. Trimming took 4 bases from V and 5 from J; bases not matched to a gene: 10. CDR1 SGHTA and CDR2 FQGTGA come from the germline V gene. The CDR3 loop spans 16 amino acids.

This clone showed up just a few times. The chain uses TRBV28 and TRBJ1-2; D perhaps matches TRBD1 (5 bases). This CDR3 is built from 13 residues. Germline CDR1 and CDR2: MDHEN and SYDVKM. The germline V and J ends were trimmed by 6 bases and 2 bases, with 10 bases remaining between them. CDR3 DNA: TGTGCCAGCAGCCAGACAGCCAACTATGGCTACACCTTC. Its protein product is CASSQTANYGYTF.

The chain joins TRBV4-3 to TRBJ2-3; TRBD2 agrees at 9 bases. Germline V gene lookup returns CDR1 LGHNA and CDR2 YSLEER. The J segment lost 0 bases and the V segment lost 0 bases, leaving 10 bases of the junction unmatched. CDR3 length: 19 residues. The DNA of the CDR3 is TGCGCCAGCAGCCAAGATCTCCTGGCTAGCGGGGTGAGCACAGATACGCAGTATTTT. This encodes CASSQDLLASGVSTDTQYF.

This clone was seen a few times. The CDR3 nucleotides read TGTGCCAGCAGCCCCCGTCCCGGGACAGGGACGAACACTGAAGCTTTCTTT. It codes for CASSPRPGTGTNTEAFF. This sequence joins TRBV14 and TRBJ1-1, with 9 nucleotides matching TRBD1. Germline V CDR1 and CDR2: SGHDN, FVKESK. The V gene end was trimmed by 4 bases and the J gene end by 1 base; junction bases not matched to a gene: 10. The CDR3 has 17 amino acids.

J is TRBJ2-5 and V is TRBV5-1, with 8 bases lining up with TRBD2. V shed 3 bases and J 5 bases; nucleotides not matched to a gene: 9. The germline V gene encodes CDR1 SGHRS and CDR2 YFSETQ. The CDR3 runs 15 residues. Here the CDR3 DNA reads TGCGCCAGCAGCTACCCAGCGGGGGCGGGGGAGACCCAGTACTTC. Translated, it gives CASSYPAGAGETQYF.